The T cell receptor beta chain described here comes from a study of human T cells and chemical hapten exposure. Study-level results: While controls formed fewer of them, expanded TCRs formed significantly more large CDR3 similarity clusters. Expanded TCR counts at PT1 went up together with patch test score, a positive correlation.

Each cDNA molecule in the library carried unique molecular identifiers. In the source study's methods: TCRs per sample had a median of approximately 88,000 and ranged from about 20,000 to 700,000. TCRdb re-called the RACE reads with MiXCR, one entry per CDR3 protein. The V and J calls follow TCRdb's processing rather than the paper's. The sample records over 55,000 distinct CDR3 sequences, roughly 10% being singletons. This sample's time point: patch test 3, about 24 weeks after DPC sensitization. Treatment given: therapeutic diphenylcyclopropenone sensitization with weekly scalp DPC. This clonotype was recorded a few times. Its antigen is currently unknown. The TCR was taken from a woman aged 45-60 years with alopecia areata. Some clones in this sample may be carry-over from other donors' samples. The sequenced sample was whole blood, obtained in connection with sensitization to the hapten diphenylcyclopropenone (DPC).

This CDR3 is CSVTANTEAFF. The CDR3, as DNA: TGCAGCGTGACAGCTAACACTGAAGCTTTCTTT. This sequence joins TRBV29-1 and TRBJ1-1, with a tentative D call TRBD1 (5 bases). The CDR3 has 11 residues. Germline-derived CDR1 and CDR2 are SQVTM and ANQGSEA. The V and J ends lost 6 bases and 2 bases respectively, with 7 bases between them. The full variable domain, completed using reference TRBV29-1 and TRBJ1-1, is SAVISQKPSRDICQRGTSLTIQCQVDSQVTMMFWYRQQPGQSLTLIATANQGSEATYESGFVIDKFPISRPNLTFSTLTVSNMSPEDSSIYLCSVTANTEAFFGQGTRLTVV.